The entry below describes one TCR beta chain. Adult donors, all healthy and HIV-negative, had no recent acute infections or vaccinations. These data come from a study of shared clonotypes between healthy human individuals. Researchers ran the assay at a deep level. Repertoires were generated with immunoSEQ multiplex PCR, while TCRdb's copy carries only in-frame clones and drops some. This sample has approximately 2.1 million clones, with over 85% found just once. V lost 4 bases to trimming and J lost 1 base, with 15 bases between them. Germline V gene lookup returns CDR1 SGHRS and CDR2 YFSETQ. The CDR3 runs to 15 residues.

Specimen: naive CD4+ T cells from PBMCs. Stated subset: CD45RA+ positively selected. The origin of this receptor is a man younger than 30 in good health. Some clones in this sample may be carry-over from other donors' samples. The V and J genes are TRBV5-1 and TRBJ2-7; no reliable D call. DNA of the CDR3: TGCGCCAGCAGCCGCGATTCTTCCAGGTCCTACGAGCAGTACTTC. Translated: CASSRDSSRSYEQYF. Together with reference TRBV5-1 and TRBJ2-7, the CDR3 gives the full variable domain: KAGVTQTPRYLIKTRGQQVTLSCSPISGHRSVSWYQQTPGQGLQFLFEYFSETQRNKGNFPGRFSGRQFSNSRSEMNVSTLELGDSALYLCASSRDSSRSYEQYFGPGTRLTVT.